The text below deals with one T cell receptor (beta chain). Its target is not known. The CDR3 is 14 residues long. With V trimmed by 4 bases and J by 6 bases, 2 bases remained unmatched. Germline CDR1 and CDR2: SNHLY and FYNNEI. The data are from a study of PD-1 blockade in classical Hodgkin lymphoma. General observations from the study: Relapsed/refractory patients reportedly had the lowest baseline TCR diversity, below newly diagnosed patients, who were below healthy donors. Only CD4+ TCR diversity, not CD8+, had risen significantly by C4D1. Newly diagnosed and completely responding patients shared comparable baseline diversity.

Only in-frame clones appear in the TCRdb table, and some are missing; sequencing was by immunoSEQ multiplex PCR. This sample has 50,000 to 85,000 clones, with over 55% found just once. Relapses following autologous stem cell transplantation were seen in all patients, with brentuximab vedotin exposure varying. Sequencing used peripheral blood mononuclear cells (PBMCs), obtained before the second cycle of nivolumab. The chain is built from TRBV2 and TRBJ1-6; 8 positions match TRBD1. The receptor's source is a human donor with classical Hodgkin lymphoma. DNA for the CDR3: TGTGCCAGCAGTGCAGGACAGGGTAATTCACCCCTCCACTTT. Translating it yields CASSAGQGNSPLHF.